Given below is one T cell receptor (beta chain) in context. What it binds is not known. The protocol was immunoSEQ multiplex PCR, while the TCRdb copy is restricted to in-frame clones and leaves out a portion. The sample consists of tens of thousands of clones, nearly 70% of them appearing once. This sample was taken from a study of CD4+ T cells in melanoma. J was trimmed by 8 bases and V by 2 bases; bases with no gene match: 5. The germline V gene encodes CDR1 SNHLY and CDR2 FYNNEI. This CDR3 spans 14 amino acids. Study-level results: In melanoma, neoantigen-specific CD4+ T cells reportedly differed in differentiation state. A reported correlation linked neoantigen-specific CD4+ T cells to CD8+, macrophage and B cell function.

The sequence was obtained from a human donor with melanoma. V and J are TRBV2 and TRBJ1-2; 10 bases are a match to TRBD1. The source material was tumor tissue. Written as DNA, the CDR3 is TGTGCCAGCAGTGAACTGACAGGGGGCCGGGGCTACACCTTC. Protein sequence: CASSELTGGRGYTF.